The clone carrying this TCR beta chain appeared once. This specimen comes from a study of blood T cell repertoires in COVID-19. CDR1 and CDR2 from the germline V gene are GTSNPN and SVGIG (reference sequence). CDR3 length equals 13 residues. The V and J ends lost 4 bases and 4 bases, in that order; junction bases with no gene match: 3. Clones were sequenced by immunoSEQ multiplex PCR, and TCRdb holds only the in-frame ones, with some missing. The table shows 170,000 or so clones, with 88% occurring only once. The TCR originated in a woman in her late teens or twenties who had recovered from COVID-19. V is TRBV30 and J is TRBJ2-5; 10 bases line up with TRBD2. Sequenced: PBMCs or T cells enriched from blood (not recorded which). CDR3 bases: TGTGCCTGGACTAGCGGGAGCAGAGAGACCCAGTACTTC. It specifies CAWTSGSRETQYF.